The present T cell receptor beta chain was sequenced within a study of cytomegalovirus exposure and HLA in healthy donors. Germline CDR1 and CDR2: MGHDK and SYGVNS. This CDR3 has 13 residues. Losses at the gene ends were 8 bases for V and 8 bases for J; bases not matched to a gene: 9. The primer mix had 60 Vbeta and 13 Jbeta primers. Only in-frame clones appear in the TCRdb table, and some are missing; sequencing was by immunoSEQ multiplex PCR. The sample holds about 250,000 clones, about nine tenths seen once. When sampled, the donors appeared nominally healthy, though they likely had unrecorded immune exposures.

This sequence originates from a girl aged 2-9 years in good health and CMV-seronegative. Material for sequencing was PBMCs. The chain links TRBV25-1 to TRBJ2-3, with 8 bases that match TRBD1. Here the CDR3 DNA reads TGTGCCAGCTCCCAGGGGGCCGGGGGTACGCAGTATTTT. Its protein is CASSQGAGGTQYF.